This T cell receptor beta chain is from a study of Graves' ophthalmopathy and Graves' hyperthyroidism. Whole-study results and caveats: Most clonotypes expanded in thyroid above 0.001 frequency were present in blood too.

The CDR3 totals 15 residues. J lost 7 bases, V lost 4 bases, and 5 bases had no gene match. The germline V gene has CDR1 SEHNR and CDR2 FQNEAQ (reference sequence). Patients in the hyperthyroidism group, adults aged 18 to 65, were newly diagnosed, under 2 months' duration. The diagnosis was founded upon clinical symptoms, serum thyroxine, TRAb, thyroid ultrasound and orbital computed tomography. A word on this clonotype: Its antigen is currently unknown.

Amplification of the TCR beta CDR3 regions used RNA transcripts (as template). Following a first-round RT-PCR that used HTBI primers, a second-round multiplex PCR was carried out. In TCRdb, the multiplex PCR reads were re-called with MiXCR into one record per CDR3 protein. The table includes around 1.1 million distinct CDR3 sequences, 35% to 40% detected once. The chain has TRBV7-9 and TRBJ1-4, with 11 bases aligning to TRBD1. Sequenced material: peripheral blood or thyroid tissue (not recorded which). The sequence derives from an adult man with Graves' hyperthyroidism. The chain's CDR3 is CASSSAGTGGEKLFF. CDR3 in DNA: TGTGCCAGCAGCTCCGCTGGGACAGGGGGTGAAAAACTGTTTTTT.